This TCR beta chain is drawn from a study of identical twins. MiXCR, applied by TCRdb to the 5' RACE reads, yields one record per CDR3 protein. This table has 1.5 million to 2 million distinct CDR3 sequences, about 31% appearing once. This clonotype showed up just a few times. Its antigen is undetermined. The donor group consisted entirely of healthy Caucasians. Trimming cost V 3 bases and J 4 bases; bases outside gene matches: 4. CDR1 LGHNA and CDR2 YNFKEQ come from the germline V gene. This CDR3 is 14 amino acids long. General observations from the study: Because invariant MAIT and iNKT cells could be present, zero-insertion analyses could be partly confounded. Reduced insertions were recorded for abundant cord blood beta clonotypes, with no such pattern in memory repertoires. Out-of-frame alpha sequences that twins shared showed excess low generation probability.

The sequence was collected from a newborn girl in good health. Specimen: cord blood. The rearrangement uses TRBV4-2 and TRBJ2-3, with 7 bases fitting TRBD1. CDR3 DNA: TGTGCCAGCAGCCATGAGGGGGCCCCAGATACGCAGTATTTT. Protein sequence: CASSHEGAPDTQYF.